This TCR beta chain was obtained from a study of T cell repertoires in cytomegalovirus infection. About the research overall: An indication of both CMV infection and matching HLA type came from public TCR beta signatures. Study-level results: Cumulative public TCR beta family frequency identified carriers of CMV plus the relevant HLA. The ex vivo response showed dominance by HLA-C-restricted CMV-specific TCR beta clonotypes.

Details on this clonotype: Its antigen is still unknown.

The CDR3 is 16 residues long. Germline V gene sequence: CDR1 PRHDT, CDR2 FYEKMQ (reference sequence). The ends lost 0 bases at V and 4 bases at J; junction bases unmatched: 5. TCRdb ran MiXCR on the reads and lists one entry per CDR3 protein. The table includes about 230,000 distinct CDR3 sequences, over 20% detected once. What was sequenced was CD8+ T cells from PBMCs. The source of this sequence is a human donor in good health (CMV status not recorded). Some clones in this sample may be carry-over from other donors' samples. V is TRBV13 and J is TRBJ2-1; 8 bases map to TRBD1. The CDR3 DNA follows: TGTGCCAGCAGCTTAGGGGACAGGGTATTTTACAATGAGCAGTTCTTC. This gives the protein CASSLGDRVFYNEQFF.